Each of the 32 T cell receptor beta chains below was sequenced from the same sample in a study of breast tumors, draining lymph nodes, adjacent tissues. From the multiplex PCR reads, TCRdb called clonotypes with MiXCR, one entry per CDR3 protein. The data contain tens of thousands of distinct CDR3 sequences, approximately 28% of them singletons. Samples came from axillary lymph nodes draining the breast cancer. Sequenced sample: axillary lymph node tissue. The receptors shown here come from a female donor with breast cancer. Some clones in this sample may be carry-over from other donors' samples.

With respect to this clonotype: The CDR3 does not close with the conserved phenylalanine or tryptophan, likely indicating a read error. The limits of the CDR3 on the DNA are not certain, so only TCRdb's listed CDR3 is given. The chain employs TRBV4-1 and TRBJ2-2. Inclusive of both ends, the CDR3 amounts to 13 amino acids. Germline loops: CDR1 MGHRA, CDR2 YSYEKL. The CDR3 loop reads CASSLSVTGELFS.

In regard to this clonotype: The germline gene is not matched at one end of the junction; a read error may be the cause. The rearrangement links TRBV20-1 to TRBJ2-2; tentatively, D is TRBD1 (6 bases). CDR1 is DFQATT and CDR2 is SNEGSKA in the germline V gene (reference sequence). The CDR3 length is 16 residues. CDR3 residues: CSAPSKQGQNTGKLFF. The CDR3 DNA reads TGCAGTGCCCCTTCTAAGCAGGGGCAGAACACCGGGAAGCTGTTTTTT.

This clonotype was seen many times. The chain uses TRBV12-3 or TRBV12-4 and TRBJ2-1; TRBD1 is a possible D gene (5 bases). The V and J ends lost 3 bases and 6 bases respectively, with 15 bases between them. The CDR3 spans 15 residues. CDR3 DNA: TGTGCCAGCAGTTTGATGGGGCGCTTCGGCAATGAGCAGTTCTTC. It yields the protein CASSLMGRFGNEQFF.

This clonotype was seen repeatedly, ten times or more. The chain carries TRBV20-1 and TRBJ2-1, with 11 bases lining up with TRBD1. CDR3 size: 13 residues. With V trimmed by 8 bases and J by 6 bases, 6 bases remained unmatched. Germline lookup yields CDR1 DFQATT and CDR2 SNEGSKA (reference sequence). CDR3 loop: CSFPGTGGNEQFF. As DNA, the CDR3 is TGCAGTTTCCCCGGGACAGGGGGCAATGAGCAGTTCTTC.

Points on this clonotype: A much larger clone sits a single nucleotide away, making a read error possible. J is TRBJ2-7 and V is TRBV20-1; a possible D gene is TRBD2 (5 bases). Per the germline V gene, CDR1 is DFQATT and CDR2 is SNEGSKA (reference sequence). The CDR3 extends over 14 amino acids. The CDR3 sequence is CSATHVANSSEQYF. The CDR3 DNA follows: TGCAGTGCTACTCACGTAGCGAATTCCTCCGAGCAGTACTTC.

This clonotype has a count of ten or more. The V and J genes are TRBV7-9 and TRBJ1-1; D remains unclear. The V and J ends lost 5 bases and 2 bases respectively, with 12 bases between them. The CDR3 sequence is 14 residues long. Germline CDR1 is SEHNR and CDR2 is FQNEAQ (reference sequence). The CDR3 spells CASSPGLPNTEAFF. CDR3 nucleotide sequence: TGTGCCAGCAGCCCGGGATTACCTAACACTGAAGCTTTCTTT. Complete variable domain (other parts from reference TRBV7-9 and TRBJ1-1): DTGVSQNPRHKITKRGQNVTFRCDPISEHNRLYWYRQTLGQGPEFLTYFQNEAQLEKSRLLSDRFSAERPKGSFSTLEIQRTEQGDSAMYLCASSPGLPNTEAFFGQGTRLTVV.

The chain joins TRBV19 to TRBJ1-1, with 7 bases matching TRBD1. Germline V gene sequence: CDR1 LNHDA, CDR2 SQIVND (reference sequence). V lost 5 bases and J lost 1; bases outside the gene matches: 4. This CDR3 region has 14 residues. The CDR3 sequence: CASSPWTGNTEAFF. As DNA, the CDR3 is TGTGCCAGTAGTCCGTGGACAGGGAACACTGAAGCTTTCTTT.

This clonotype was observed at least ten times. This rearrangement joins TRBV7-4 to TRBJ2-1; the D gene is possibly TRBD2 (6 bases). V lost 6 bases, J lost 0 bases, and 12 bases lay in between. CDR1 and CDR2 (germline): SGHVT, SQSDAQ. The CDR3 spans 15 residues. The CDR3 nucleotides read TGTGCCAGCAGGAGACGGGACTCCTCCTACAATGAGCAGTTCTTC. This sequence encodes CASRRRDSSYNEQFF.

This clonotype rates as medium-sized (0.01 to 0.1%). This rearrangement joins TRBV10-3 to TRBJ2-7; tentative D call: TRBD1 (6 bases). Trimming took off 6 bases at V and 2 bases at J, with 11 bases between the two ends. The CDR3 spans 13 residues. Germline loops: CDR1 ENHRY, CDR2 SYGVKD. In DNA form, the CDR3 reads TGTGCCATCAGGACAGGACCAGCCTACGAGCAGTACTTC. Translated: CAIRTGPAYEQYF.

This clonotype is a singleton in its sample. This chain links TRBV4-3 with TRBJ1-4, with D perhaps matching TRBD1 (6 bases). Germline V gene sequence: CDR1 LGHNA, CDR2 YSLEER. This CDR3 has 16 amino acids. The ends were cut back, 10 bases at V and 7 bases at J, with 25 bases in the middle. Here the CDR3 DNA reads TGCGCCAACATCTCATGGGCAGGGGCTAAGCGTGAAAAACTGTTTTTT. Translating gives CANISWAGAKREKLFF.

This clonotype was counted ten times or more. The chain joins TRBV5-1 to TRBJ1-4; D not certain. Trimming took off 0 bases at V and 10 bases at J, with 22 bases between the two ends. CDR1 is SGHRS, CDR2 YFSETQ, per germline. CDR3 length equals 17 residues. CDR3 amino acids: CASSLGYGVTGSGKLFF. The DNA of the CDR3 is TGCGCCAGCAGCTTGGGCTATGGAGTGACGGGGAGCGGAAAACTGTTTTTT.

This chain connects TRBV6-6 to TRBJ1-4; D not resolved. Germline V gives CDR1 MNHNY, CDR2 SVGAGI (reference sequence). The CDR3 runs to 17 residues. V lost 5 bases, J lost 2 bases, and 18 bases lay in between. The CDR3 reads CASSHPQTGATNEKLFF. The CDR3 bases are TGTGCCAGCAGTCACCCGCAGACGGGCGCCACTAATGAAAAACTGTTTTTT.

As regards this clonotype: One base away lies a much larger clone, so this may be a sequencing read error. The chain recombines TRBV20-1 with TRBJ2-3; no clear D. Trimming took off 3 bases at V and 2 bases at J, with 15 bases between the two ends. The CDR3 runs to 15 residues. Germline V gene data show CDR1 as DFQATT and CDR2 as SNEGSKA (reference sequence). CDR3 nucleotides: TGCAGTGCTAGTGCCCCTTGGCTGGCCACAGATACGCAGTATTTT. It is translated as CSASAPWLATDTQYF.

The gene calls are TRBV12-3 or TRBV12-4 and TRBJ2-5; D is unresolved. Deletions cut 3 bases from V and 5 bases from J, with 13 bases between. The CDR3 totals 14 residues. In nucleotides, the CDR3 is TGTGCCAGCAGTTTCACCTCCCGCCAGGAGACCCAGTACTTC. Amino acid sequence: CASSFTSRQETQYF.

This clonotype was observed a handful of times. It may be a read error: a sequence one base away is much more abundant. The J gene is TRBJ2-1, the V gene TRBV6-1; the D gene is possibly TRBD2 (6 bases). With 5 bases removed from V and 4 bases from J, the gap between germline ends came to 12 bases. CDR1 is MNHNS, CDR2 SASEGT, per germline. The CDR3 totals 14 residues. CDR3 sequence: CASSHGRAYNEQFF. In nucleotides, the CDR3 is TGTGCCAGCAGTCACGGGAGAGCTTACAATGAGCAGTTCTTC.

The table lists this clonotype with many counts. The chain uses TRBV24-1 and TRBJ2-3; TRBD2 is a possible D gene (6 bases). This CDR3 contains 16 residues. Trimming took off 2 bases at V and 4 bases at J, with 15 bases between the two ends. The germline CDR1 and CDR2 sequences are KGHDR and SFDVKD. CDR3 sequence (DNA): TGTGCCACCAGTGATTCAGGGCCACTAGCCGCAGATACGCAGTATTTT. Translating it yields CATSDSGPLAADTQYF.

This clonotype was seen ten or more times. The chain is built from TRBV20-1 and TRBJ1-3; tentative D call: TRBD1 (6 bases). The germline gives CDR1 DFQATT, CDR2 SNEGSKA (reference sequence). Trimming shortened V by 4 bases and J by 4 bases, and 8 bases separated the two germline ends. CDR3 length: 12 residues. The CDR3 nucleotides read TGCAGTGCTAACAGGGCGGGAAACACCATATATTTT. Its protein is CSANRAGNTIYF.

This clonotype was observed many times. This sequence joins TRBV29-1 and TRBJ2-5; D gene unclear. This CDR3 is built from 11 residues. The V gene's germline CDR1 is SQVTM and CDR2 ANQGSEA. V was trimmed by 5 bases and J by 0 bases, leaving 4 bases between them. As DNA, the CDR3 is TGCAGCGTTACCCACCAAGAGACCCAGTACTTC. Its protein is CSVTHQETQYF.

At least ten counts were recorded for this clonotype. The chain combines TRBV19 with TRBJ2-2; TRBD1 is a possible D gene (6 bases). Germline CDR1 LNHDA, CDR2 SQIVND (reference sequence). Trimming pared 7 bases from V and 5 bases from J, leaving 11 bases between. There are 13 residues in the CDR3. CDR3 sequence reads: CASKGGRTGELFF. The CDR3 nucleotides are TGTGCCAGTAAAGGGGGAAGGACCGGGGAGCTGTTTTTT.

This clonotype was detected many times. The chain has TRBV7-9 and TRBJ2-7; TRBD1 matches 9 bases. Germline loops: CDR1 SEHNR, CDR2 FQNEAQ (reference sequence). With V trimmed by 5 bases and J by 5 bases, 7 bases remained unmatched. This CDR3 spans 14 amino acids. The CDR3 DNA reads as TGTGCCAGCAGCGTGGGACAGGGCGTCGACGAGCAGTACTTC. As protein: CASSVGQGVDEQYF. The whole variable domain, filled in from reference TRBV7-9 and TRBJ2-7, reads DTGVSQNPRHKITKRGQNVTFRCDPISEHNRLYWYRQTLGQGPEFLTYFQNEAQLEKSRLLSDRFSAERPKGSFSTLEIQRTEQGDSAMYLCASSVGQGVDEQYFGPGTRLTVT.

This clonotype was counted many times. This chain connects TRBV12-3 or TRBV12-4 to TRBJ2-7; 7 bases map to TRBD1. There are 12 residues in the CDR3. Trimming at V came to 6 bases and at J to 5 bases, leaving 4 bases not matched to a gene. The CDR3 is CASRTGLHEQYF. The DNA of the CDR3 is TGTGCCAGCAGGACAGGGTTACACGAGCAGTACTTC.

This clonotype appeared many times. V and J are TRBV28 and TRBJ1-3; 7 bases agree with TRBD1. CDR1 and CDR2 (germline): MDHEN, SYDVKM. V shed 5 bases and J 0 bases; nucleotides not matched to a gene: 7. The CDR3 is 16 residues long. In DNA form, the CDR3 reads TGTGCCAGCAGTCCCGCAGGGGGGTTCTCTGGAAACACCATATATTTT. Protein product: CASSPAGGFSGNTIYF.

For this clonotype: One end of the junction does not line up with germline, which may come from a read error. The CDR3 sequence: CTSSVQDLTEAFF. CDR3 nucleotides: TGTACCAGCAGCGTTCAGGATTTGACTGAAGCCTTCTTT. V and J are TRBV9 and TRBJ1-1; D remains ambiguous. From germline, CDR1 is SGDLS and CDR2 YYNGEE. The CDR3 spans 13 residues.

This clonotype showed up many times. The chain recombines TRBV6-2 or TRBV6-3 with TRBJ2-1; 11 nucleotides align to TRBD1. Germline-derived CDR1 and CDR2 are MNHEY and SVGEGT. The CDR3 contains 14 residues. Losses at the gene ends were 6 bases for V and 7 bases for J; bases not matched to a gene: 5. DNA for the CDR3: TGTGCCAGCAGGATGGACAGGGGGCGAAATGAGCAGTTCTTC. Encoded protein: CASRMDRGRNEQFF.

Of note for this clonotype: Given the absence of the conserved phenylalanine or tryptophan at the CDR3 end, a read error is likely. The chain is built from TRBV7-9 and TRBJ2-1; weak D call: TRBD1 (5 bases). CDR1 and CDR2 (germline): SEHNR, FQNEAQ (reference sequence). This CDR3 spans 14 amino acids. Trimming shortened V by 4 bases and J by 7 bases, and 14 bases separated the two germline ends. In nucleotides, the CDR3 is TGTGCCAGCAGCTCCGCATACTCAGGGAATGAGCAGTTCCTC. Translating gives CASSSAYSGNEQFL.

This clonotype was counted many times. J is TRBJ2-5 and V is TRBV28; D gene unclear. The ends were cut back, 5 bases at V and 8 bases at J, with 9 bases in the middle. The CDR3 has 11 amino acids. CDR1 MDHEN and CDR2 SYDVKM come from the germline V gene. DNA of the CDR3: TGTGCCAGCAGTGACCTAGTCACCCAGTACTTC. Amino acids: CASSDLVTQYF.

The chain couples TRBV5-1 to TRBJ1-1; D may be TRBD1 (5 bases). CDR3 size: 14 residues. Germline CDR1 and CDR2: SGHRS and YFSETQ. Trimming left V 2 bases short and J 4 bases short, with 12 bases between. As DNA, the CDR3 is TGCGCCAGCAGCTTTGGGGGGTCTGGCACTGAAGCTTTCTTT. Protein product: CASSFGGSGTEAFF.

The chain recombines TRBV4-1 with TRBJ1-3, with 8 bases matching TRBD1. Germline V lookup: CDR1 MGHRA, CDR2 YSYEKL. There are 16 residues in the CDR3. V shed 0 bases, J shed 3 bases, and the junction held 4 bases outside the gene matches. The CDR3 bases are TGCGCCAGCAGCCAAGAACGGACAGGGTATGGAAACACCATATATTTT. It specifies CASSQERTGYGNTIYF.

V and J are TRBV2 and TRBJ2-5, with D possibly being TRBD2 (6 bases). This CDR3 has 14 residues. Germline V gene data show CDR1 as SNHLY and CDR2 as FYNNEI. V shed 6 bases and J shed 5 bases, with 16 bases lying between them. Here the CDR3 DNA reads TGTGCCAGCAGCTTAGACTCCGGGGGTGAGACCCAGTACTTC. It translates to CASSLDSGGETQYF.

Worth noting for this clonotype: Just one base apart from a much larger clone, this may be a read error. The chain joins TRBV4-1 to TRBJ1-4; D may be TRBD1 (5 bases). The length of the CDR3 is 15 residues. Germline CDR1 MGHRA, CDR2 YSYEKL. The CDR3 DNA sequence: TGCACCAGCAGCCAAGGGGCCTTCCGGAGTGAAAAACTGTTTTTT. Its translation: CTSSQGAFRSEKLFF.

This clonotype was seen ten or more times. The chain employs TRBV5-1 and TRBJ2-6, with no clear D. The germline V and J ends were trimmed by 6 bases and 4 bases, with 8 bases remaining between them. Germline V CDR1 and CDR2: SGHRS, YFSETQ. The CDR3 loop spans 13 amino acids. CDR3 amino acids: CASTSSGANVLTF. The CDR3 region has the DNA TGCGCCAGCACCTCTTCCGGGGCCAACGTCCTGACTTTC.

There are many counts of this clonotype. V usage is TRBV27 and J usage is TRBJ2-7, with D unresolved. Germline CDR1 MNHEY, CDR2 SMNVEV (reference sequence). Trimming shortened V by 6 bases and J by 2 bases, and 11 bases separated the two germline ends. This CDR3 has 13 amino acids. DNA of the CDR3: TGTGCCAGCAGACGCAGACAAGCCTACGAGCAGTACTTC. It encodes CASRRRQAYEQYF.